Sequencing of this TCR beta chain was carried out in a study of human T cells and chemical hapten exposure. Noted time point: patch test 1, 2 weeks after DPC sensitization. Treatment noted: therapeutic diphenylcyclopropenone sensitization with weekly scalp DPC. TCRdb redid the calling of the RACE reads with MiXCR, one entry per CDR3 protein. The table has roughly 180,000 distinct CDR3 sequences, approximately 20% seen once. The CDR3 runs 13 residues. Per germline, CDR1 KGHSH and CDR2 LQKENI. The V end lost 4 bases, the J end lost 3 bases, and 9 bases lay between the germline ends. Many counts were recorded for this clonotype.

The TCR originated in a woman aged 45-59 years with alopecia areata. Some clones in this sample may be carry-over from other donors' samples. The genes are TRBV18 and TRBJ1-1; D uncertain. Sequencing was performed on whole blood, taken in connection with sensitization to the hapten diphenylcyclopropenone (DPC). CDR3 coding DNA: TGTGCCAGCTCACAAGGGCTTGACACTGAAGCTTTCTTT. Protein sequence: CASSQGLDTEAFF.